Listed below are T cell receptor beta chains from one sample, sequenced in a study of CD4 and CD8 cells across lung adenocarcinoma regions. Each CDR3 protein gets one entry after TCRdb re-called the PCR reads with MiXCR. The table has 10,000 to 11,000 distinct CDR3 sequences, about 53% seen once. Sequencing used CD4+ T cells from the center of a lung tumor. The receptor source for this set is a male donor with lung adenocarcinoma. The CD4 and CD8 labels of this study may be unreliable. CDR3s include the opening cysteine and the closing phenylalanine or tryptophan. The D gene is left open where the match is weak. Clone size appears in some rows only: once, few, many, or a class for an expanded clone.

j_gene | abundance | d_gene | v_gene | CDR3nt | CDR3aa
TRBJ2-5 | . | TRBD2 | TRBV10-1 | TGCGCGGGGCTCCGGGAGGGTGACAAAGAGACCCAGTACTTC | CAGLREGDKETQYF
TRBJ2-3 | few | . | TRBV20-1 | TGCAGCGGCGACAGCCCGAGCACAGATACGCAGTATTTT | CSGDSPSTDTQYF
TRBJ1-2 | . | . | TRBV6-5 | TGTGCCAGCAGTTACGGGTCAATCGGTCTATATGGCTACACCTTC | CASSYGSIGLYGYTF
TRBJ1-1 | many | . | TRBV6-1 | TGTGCCAGCAGTCAAACAGGGATTCGGACTGAAGCTTTCTTT | CASSQTGIRTEAFF
TRBJ1-2 | few | . | TRBV12-3/TRBV12-4 | TGTGCCAGCAGTTCCCGGGAATTAGGCTACACCTTC | CASSSRELGYTF
TRBJ2-3 | . | TRBD2 | TRBV6-5 | TGTGCCAGCAGTTACGGCGGGGGGGGTATCAAAGAGACGCAGTATTTT | CASSYGGGGIKETQYF
TRBJ2-2 | . | . | TRBV6-1 | TGTGCCAGGAGCCACCAGACTGTGGCGATAGGGGAGCTGTTTTTT | CARSHQTVAIGELFF
TRBJ2-1 | . | . | TRBV6-1 | TGTGCCAGCAGCAGACTAGGGTCTAACAATGAGCAGTTCTTC | CASSRLGSNNEQFF
TRBJ2-6 | . | . | TRBV6-1 | TGTGCCAGCCAGTCTGGGGCCTACGTCCAGTCTTTC | CASQSGAYVQSF
TRBJ2-7 | . | . | TRBV10-1 | TGCGCCACGGGGGAAGGGGGCCTTGGCACAGAGACGCAGTACTTC | CATGEGGLGTETQYF
TRBJ2-1 | few | TRBD1 | TRBV27 | TGTGCCAGCAAGGTGGTGGGACAGCTTTTTAATGAGCAGTTCTTC | CASKVVGQLFNEQFF
TRBJ1-1 | . | . | TRBV6-2/TRBV6-3 | TGTGCCAGCAGTAGTGGATGGAGCACTGAAGCTTTCTTT | CASSSGWSTEAFF
TRBJ2-3 | few | TRBD1 | TRBV12-3/TRBV12-4 | TGTGCCAGCAGTCAAAGGACAGGGGATGGGACCCAACTAGGGCAGTATTTT | CASSQRTGDGTQLGQYF
TRBJ2-4 | . | TRBD2 | TRBV9 | TGTGCCAGCAGCCCGAAACCTAGCGGGAGGGACATTCAGTACTTC | CASSPKPSGRDIQYF
TRBJ2-5 | medium-sized | TRBD2 | TRBV6-5 | TGTGCCAGCAGTTACGGGATTAGCGGGGCGGGGGAGACCCAGTACTTC | CASSYGISGAGETQYF
TRBJ1-6 | medium-sized | TRBD1 | TRBV6-1 | TGTGCCAGCAGCCGACAGGGTGGGGTCAATTCACCCCTCCACTTT | CASSRQGGVNSPLHF
TRBJ2-1 | medium-sized | TRBD2 | TRBV27 | TGTGCCAGCAGCTATACCAGCCGGGGGGGGCCCTACAATGAGCAGTTCTTC | CASSYTSRGGPYNEQFF
TRBJ2-7 | . | . | TRBV4-1 | TGCGCCAGCAGCCAGAGTCTGGGGGCTGCCTACGAGCAGTACTTC | CASSQSLGAAYEQYF
TRBJ2-1 | . | . | TRBV27 | TGTGCCAGGTGGATGTGCTCCTACAATGAGCAGTTCTTC | CARWMCSYNEQFF
TRBJ2-3 | . | . | TRBV7-8 | TGTGCCAGCGGGGGCGAGGGTGGCGGTGGCCCAGAGACCCAGTATTTT | CASGGEGGGGPETQYF
TRBJ1-2 | . | TRBD1 | TRBV6-5 | TGTGCCAGCAGTTCGGGACAGGGGCATCCCTATGGCTACACCTTC | CASSSGQGHPYGYTF
TRBJ2-7 | . | TRBD1 | TRBV6-2/TRBV6-3 | TGTGCCAGCAGCATACCGGGACAGGGGGCTGACGAGCAGTACTTC | CASSIPGQGADEQYF
TRBJ1-4 | once | . | TRBV3-1 | TGTGCCAGCAGCCAAGTAGCGGAAAAACTGTTTTTT | CASSQVAEKLFF
TRBJ1-6 | . | . | TRBV6-5 | TGTGCCAGCAGTTATTGGATCTCTGGCCGTTCACCCCTCCACTTT | CASSYWISGRSPLHF
TRBJ2-5 | large | TRBD2 | TRBV7-2 | TGTGCCAGCAGCTCGGGACTAGCGGACCAAGAGACCCAGTACTTC | CASSSGLADQETQYF